This T cell receptor beta chain comes out of a study of T-cell reconstitution after alpha-beta-depleted transplantation in children. The library targeted TCRbeta and was prepared with unique molecular identifiers. A single record per CDR3 protein comes from TCRdb applying MiXCR to the PCR reads. This sample has 490,000 or so distinct CDR3 sequences, with more than 9% found just once. Study-level points and caveats: Reports say that about two months after transplant, the alpha-beta T cells came out of several hundred graft clones that had expanded. TCRbeta diversity was high at day 60 in some patients (a result of surviving recipient T cells and thymic progenitors). One year after transplant, T-cell counts and diversity came mostly from newly produced T cells.

About this clonotype: Its target is not known. This is likely a read error, given that the CDR3 carries no conserved phenylalanine or tryptophan at its end.

Sequenced here: PBMCs, sampled before TCRalphabeta/CD19-depleted stem cell transplant. The TCR originated in a child aged 2 to 9 with inherited bone marrow failure, due to receive a stem cell transplant.

CDR3: CASSGYNEQFS. DNA for the CDR3: TGTGCCAGCAGTGGTTACAATGAGCAGTTCTCC. The chain has TRBV25-1 and TRBJ2-1; D not resolved. Germline CDR1 reads MGHDK; CDR2 reads SYGVNS. V was shortened by 4 bases and J by 4 bases, with 2 bases between the two germline ends. The CDR3 has 11 amino acids.